This is a list of T cell receptor beta chains from one sample in a study of blood T cell repertoires in COVID-19. Here immunoSEQ multiplex PCR was the method, and the copy in TCRdb shows in-frame clones only, minus some. Of 250,000 to 300,000 clones in the sample, about 91% were seen once. Source material: peripheral blood. Source of these receptors: a woman in her fifties or sixties with acute or convalescent COVID-19. Both conserved end residues are part of each CDR3. The D gene is left open where the match is weak. Only some rows state a clone size, as once, few, many or a class for expanded clones.

CDR3 DNA | CDR3 protein | V gene | clone size | J gene | D gene
TGTGCCAGCAGCATAACAGGGGGTAGCAATCAGCCCCAGCATTTT | CASSITGGSNQPQHF | TRBV5-4 | NA | TRBJ1-5 | TRBD1
TGTGCCATCAGGCCGGGACAGAACTACGAGCAGTACTTC | CAIRPGQNYEQYF | TRBV10-3 | NA | TRBJ2-7 | TRBD1
TGTGCCAGCAGCTTGTGGCAGTCCTACGAGCAGTACTTC | CASSLWQSYEQYF | TRBV5-6 | NA | TRBJ2-7 | NA
TGTGCCAGCAGCTTGTCGTTATTGTCCGGTTCACCCCTCCACTTT | CASSLSLLSGSPLHF | TRBV5-8 | NA | TRBJ1-6 | NA
TGTGCCAGTAGGGGACAGGGTGTGTATGGCTACACCTTC | CASRGQGVYGYTF | TRBV19 | once | TRBJ1-2 | TRBD1
TGTGCCAGCAGTTGGTCCATGAAGCGAGATACGCAGTATTTT | CASSWSMKRDTQYF | TRBV6-2/TRBV6-3 | NA | TRBJ2-3 | NA
TGTGCCAGCAGGGGCGGGGGCCCCTACAATGAGCAGTTCTTC | CASRGGGPYNEQFF | TRBV2 | NA | TRBJ2-1 | NA
TGTGCCAGCAGCTTCCGCGGTTCTTATAATTCACCCCTCCACTTT | CASSFRGSYNSPLHF | TRBV6-2/TRBV6-3 | NA | TRBJ1-6 | NA
TGTGCCAGCAGCCCTGACGGACTCTACGAGCAGTACTTC | CASSPDGLYEQYF | TRBV9 | NA | TRBJ2-7 | NA
TGTGCCAGCAGCTTAAGCGGGAATGAGCAGTTCTTC | CASSLSGNEQFF | TRBV7-3 | NA | TRBJ2-1 | NA
TGTGCCTTTCGTCCCGGGACAGGGGACACCGGGGAGCTGTTTTTT | CAFRPGTGDTGELFF | TRBV10-3 | NA | TRBJ2-2 | TRBD1
TGTGCCAGCAGCCTTCGGACAGGGCTTATGACCTACAATGAGCAGTTCTTC | CASSLRTGLMTYNEQFF | TRBV7-2 | NA | TRBJ2-1 | TRBD1
TGTGCCAGCTTGTACACCAATAATTCACCCCTCCACTTT | CASLYTNNSPLHF | TRBV2 | NA | TRBJ1-6 | NA
TGCGCCAGCAGCCAAACCCGGGGTCCCGGAAATTCACCCCTCCACTTT | CASSQTRGPGNSPLHF | TRBV4-1 | NA | TRBJ1-6 | NA
TGTGCCAGCAGCGTTGACCCCCCAGGGGCCCTTACCTACGAGCAGTACTTC | CASSVDPPGALTYEQYF | TRBV9 | NA | TRBJ2-7 | NA
TGTGCCAGCAGTTCCCTCAGGGCTAGCGGTAGAAATGAGCAGTTCTTC | CASSSLRASGRNEQFF | TRBV6-5 | NA | TRBJ2-1 | TRBD2
TGTGCCAGCAGTGAAAGCGGCAGGGGAGGGACTGAAGCTTTCTTT | CASSESGRGGTEAFF | TRBV25-1 | NA | TRBJ1-1 | NA
TGTGCCAGCAGTCCCGACAAGTCTAATCAGCCCCAGCATTTT | CASSPDKSNQPQHF | TRBV2 | NA | TRBJ1-5 | NA
TGTGCCAGCAGCCCACAGACAGGGTCTAATGAAAAACTGTTTTTT | CASSPQTGSNEKLFF | TRBV5-6 | NA | TRBJ1-4 | TRBD1
TGTGCCAGCAACCAGAGGGGGGGGCGGGTAAAACTGTTTTTT | CASNQRGGRVKLFF | TRBV2 | once | TRBJ1-4 | NA
TGCGCCAGCAGCCCGGGACAGGGGGCGATTCAGCCCCAGCATTTT | CASSPGQGAIQPQHF | TRBV4-1 | NA | TRBJ1-5 | TRBD1
TGTGCCAGTAGTATAGATCTATTGACGGGCGGGGTCAATGAGCAGTTCTTC | CASSIDLLTGGVNEQFF | TRBV19 | NA | TRBJ2-1 | NA
TGTGCCAGCAGTTTACAGGGGGCGCTGGCTAGGGGCTACACCTTC | CASSLQGALARGYTF | TRBV6-5 | NA | TRBJ1-2 | TRBD1
TGTGCCAGCAGCTCCTGGGACAGGGGACCGCAAGGTTCACCCCTCCACTTT | CASSSWDRGPQGSPLHF | TRBV7-2 | NA | TRBJ1-6 | TRBD1
TGTGCCAGCAGCCGCTGGAGTTCACCCCTCCACTTT | CASSRWSSPLHF | TRBV7-8 | NA | TRBJ1-6 | NA
TGTGCCAGCAGAAGGACTAGCGGGAGAAAGACCGGGGAGCTGTTTTTT | CASRRTSGRKTGELFF | TRBV21-1 | NA | TRBJ2-2 | NA
TGTGCCTGGAGTCCCATAGGCGGGGGCAGGGATCAGCCCCAGCATTTT | CAWSPIGGGRDQPQHF | TRBV30 | NA | TRBJ1-5 | NA
TGTGCCAGCTCACGGACGGACGGGATTTTAGGCAATCAGCCCCAGCATTTT | CASSRTDGILGNQPQHF | TRBV18 | NA | TRBJ1-5 | NA
TGTGCCAGCAGGTCAGGGGGCGAGGGCTACACCTTC | CASRSGGEGYTF | TRBV12-3/TRBV12-4 | NA | TRBJ1-2 | TRBD1
TGTGCCAGCAGTCGTGACAGGGGAGCTTTCTTT | CASSRDRGAFF | TRBV2 | NA | TRBJ1-1 | TRBD1
TGTGCCAGCAGTAGACTAGTGAACACTGAAGCTTTCTTT | CASSRLVNTEAFF | TRBV2 | NA | TRBJ1-1 | NA
TGTGCCAGCTCACTTTACATTACCGGACAGGAAGGAAACTATGGCTACACCTTC | CASSLYITGQEGNYGYTF | TRBV18 | NA | TRBJ1-2 | TRBD1
TGTGCCAGCAGTTCTGCTAGCGGGAGTTTGGACGAGCAGTACTTC | CASSSASGSLDEQYF | TRBV28 | NA | TRBJ2-7 | TRBD2
TGTGCCAGCAGCAGGGGTAGCGGGCTCTACGAGCAGTACTTC | CASSRGSGLYEQYF | TRBV7-3 | NA | TRBJ2-7 | TRBD2
TGTGCCAGCGGACCGACAGGGGGTAACTACGAGCAGTACTTC | CASGPTGGNYEQYF | TRBV28 | NA | TRBJ2-7 | TRBD1
TGTGCCAGCAGTCCCTATACTAGCGGGGGAAATGAGCAGTTCTTC | CASSPYTSGGNEQFF | TRBV14 | NA | TRBJ2-1 | TRBD2
TGTGCCAGCTCACCCCAGGAGGACACTGAAGCTTTCTTT | CASSPQEDTEAFF | TRBV18 | once | TRBJ1-1 | NA
TGTGCCAGTAGTATAGCGGGAGGGCCGAGAAATGAGCAGTTCTTC | CASSIAGGPRNEQFF | TRBV19 | NA | TRBJ2-1 | TRBD2
TGTGCCAGCGGCCCCGGGACTAGCGGGCCCCGGGACGAGCAGTACTTC | CASGPGTSGPRDEQYF | TRBV2 | NA | TRBJ2-7 | TRBD2
TGTGCCAGTAGTATGGGGAGTAACTATGGCTACACCTTC | CASSMGSNYGYTF | TRBV19 | NA | TRBJ1-2 | NA
TGTGCCAGCAGTGGGACAGGGGAAACCATCCAAGAGACCCAGTACTTC | CASSGTGETIQETQYF | TRBV28 | NA | TRBJ2-5 | TRBD1
TGCAGTGTGCCAGGGAATGGCTACACCTTC | CSVPGNGYTF | TRBV20-1 | NA | TRBJ1-2 | NA
TGTGCCAGCAGTCCCCGTGGACAGGGCTTCTCCTACGAGCAGTACTTC | CASSPRGQGFSYEQYF | TRBV6-2/TRBV6-3 | NA | TRBJ2-7 | TRBD1
TGTGCCAGCAGCTTAGTATCCCTCAGATCTTCGCGGGACCGACCAGAGCAGTTCTTC | CASSLVSLRSSRDRPEQFF | TRBV7-2 | many | TRBJ2-1 | NA
TGTGCCACCAGTGAATGGGAACAGGGAGCAACTAATGAAAAACTGTTTTTT | CATSEWEQGATNEKLFF | TRBV24-1 | NA | TRBJ1-4 | NA
TGCAGCGTGTTCAGGGGGCTCGGGACTGAAGCTTTCTTT | CSVFRGLGTEAFF | TRBV29-1 | NA | TRBJ1-1 | TRBD1